This T cell receptor (beta chain) emerged from a study of T cell responses to AZD1222 COVID-19 vaccine. With 3 bases removed from V and 3 bases from J, the gap between germline ends came to 11 bases. CDR3 length: 14 residues. Germline values: CDR1 SGHDN, CDR2 FVKESK. Sequencing used immunoSEQ multiplex PCR; TCRdb keeps in-frame clones, though not all of them. The table records about 160,000 clones, 90% of them present only once. The specimen comprised peripheral blood, sampled 28 days after the second AZD1222 dose. The source of this sequence is an adult who received the AZD1222 COVID-19 vaccine. The chain couples TRBV14 to TRBJ1-1; TRBD1 is a possible D gene (5 bases). The CDR3 DNA follows: TGTGCCAGCAGCCACTCACGGGGCGACACTGAAGCTTTCTTT. It yields the protein CASSHSRGDTEAFF.